Shown below are 22 T cell receptor beta chains from a single sample sequenced in a study of blood T cell repertoires in COVID-19. The assay was immunoSEQ multiplex PCR, and TCRdb's table has in-frame clones only and misses some. Among more than 150,000 clones listed, around nine tenths were seen once. The sequencing input was peripheral blood. These receptors were taken from a man in his forties with active or convalescent COVID-19.

The chain couples TRBV9 to TRBJ1-4; D is undetermined. Germline V gene data show CDR1 as SGDLS and CDR2 as YYNGEE. The CDR3 is 15 amino acids. Trimming stripped 4 bases from V and 4 bases from J, with 14 bases between. The CDR3 region is CASSPTAGDNEKLFF. The CDR3 DNA follows: TGTGCCAGCAGCCCTACCGCAGGTGATAATGAAAAACTGTTTTTT. The variable domain in full, with the rest retrieved from reference TRBV9 and TRBJ1-4, is DSGVTQTPKHLITATGQRVTLRCSPRSGDLSVYWYQQSLDQGLQFLIQYYNGEERAKGNILERFSAQQFPDLHSELNLSSLELGDSALYFCASSPTAGDNEKLFFGSGTQLSVL.

The gene calls are TRBV19 and TRBJ2-7, with D possibly TRBD1 on 6 matching bases. This CDR3 spans 15 amino acids. Trimming took 3 bases from V and 0 from J, leaving 12 bases between them. Germline assignment: CDR1 LNHDA and CDR2 SQIVND (reference sequence). The CDR3 coding sequence is TGTGCCAGTAGTATTGGGACAATGGGCTCCTACGAGCAGTACTTC. Translation gives CASSIGTMGSYEQYF.

This clone has at least ten counts. V and J are TRBV2 and TRBJ2-7; 9 bases map to TRBD1. J lost 3 bases, V lost 8 bases, and 8 bases had no gene match. CDR3 length: 14 residues. Looked up from germline, CDR1 is SNHLY and CDR2 is FYNNEI. The CDR3 is CASGTGTGIYEQYF. The CDR3 DNA is TGTGCCAGCGGGACCGGGACAGGGATCTACGAGCAGTACTTC.

V is TRBV29-1 and J is TRBJ1-3; tentative D call: TRBD1 (5 bases). The V gene lost 7 bases and the J gene lost 5 bases, with 15 bases spanning the gap. The CDR3 spans 13 residues. Germline V gene sequence: CDR1 SQVTM, CDR2 ANQGSEA. CDR3 sequence reads: CSAKIGGRNTIYF. CDR3 nucleotide sequence: TGCAGCGCCAAAATTGGGGGGAGAAACACCATATATTTT.

This rearrangement joins TRBV5-1 to TRBJ1-2; 8 bases are shared with TRBD1. Germline V gives CDR1 SGHRS, CDR2 YFSETQ. Germline trimming cut 0 bases from V and 2 bases from J; bases unmatched to any gene: 3. This CDR3 has 15 amino acids. The CDR3 sequence: CASSLGQGRNYGYTF. As DNA, the CDR3 is TGCGCCAGCAGCTTGGGACAGGGGCGAAACTATGGCTACACCTTC.

This clone was seen only a few times. The chain couples TRBV4-3 to TRBJ1-3; D may be TRBD1 (6 bases). Germline CDR1 reads LGHNA; CDR2 reads YSLEER. Trimming removed 4 bases at V and 3 bases at J, with 22 bases between. CDR3 length: 18 residues. In DNA form, the CDR3 reads TGCGCCAGCAGCCTGAAATACGATCAGGGGACCCTTGGAAACACCATATATTTT. As protein: CASSLKYDQGTLGNTIYF.

V usage is TRBV7-9 and J usage is TRBJ1-1, with 7 bases aligning to TRBD1. Germline V gene data show CDR1 as SEHNR and CDR2 as FQNEAQ (reference sequence). The J segment lost 6 bases and the V segment lost 5 bases, leaving 9 bases of the junction unmatched. The CDR3 consists of 14 residues. The CDR3: CASSRGQSDAEAFF. The CDR3 DNA sequence: TGTGCCAGCAGCCGGGGACAGTCCGACGCTGAAGCTTTCTTT.

The chain carries TRBV5-1 and TRBJ2-1; tentatively, D is TRBD1 (7 bases). CDR1 and CDR2 from the germline V gene are SGHRS and YFSETQ. This CDR3 has 16 residues. The ends were cut back, 0 bases at V and 7 bases at J, with 17 bases in the middle. CDR3 sequence (DNA): TGCGCCAGCAGCTTGGACCCCTCGACAGGGAGGAATGAGCAGTTCTTC. This codes for CASSLDPSTGRNEQFF.

This clone was seen a handful of times. The V and J genes are TRBV9 and TRBJ2-2; possible D gene TRBD1, 8 bases. The germline V and J ends were trimmed by 5 bases and 3 bases, with 14 bases remaining between them. The CDR3 extends over 15 amino acids. Germline CDR1 reads SGDLS; CDR2 reads YYNGEE. The CDR3 DNA sequence: TGTGCCAGCAGACGGACAGGGAGGGACACCGGGGAGCTGTTTTTT. This encodes CASRRTGRDTGELFF.

This clone was observed a handful of times. The gene calls are TRBV28 and TRBJ2-7; 7 bases are shared with TRBD1. The CDR3 extends over 16 amino acids. The V and J ends lost 7 bases and 0 bases, in that order; junction bases with no gene match: 12. Looked up from germline, CDR1 is MDHEN and CDR2 is SYDVKM. The CDR3 reads CASNRSGQPISYEQYF. DNA for the CDR3: TGTGCCAGCAACCGTTCGGGACAGCCGATCTCCTACGAGCAGTACTTC.

Comments on this clone: Other DNA variants within this sample encode the same CDR3. V usage is TRBV19 and J usage is TRBJ1-5, with TRBD1 matching over 9 bases. This CDR3 comprises 12 residues. Germline lookup yields CDR1 LNHDA and CDR2 SQIVND (reference sequence). The junction had 3 bases not matched to a gene; V was cut back by 8 bases and J by 7 bases. The CDR3: CASRQGEQPQHF. Written as DNA, the CDR3 is TGTGCCAGTCGACAGGGGGAACAGCCCCAGCATTTT.

This chain's CDR3 is CASSQGWPGQGTDTQYF. CDR3 sequence (DNA): TGCGCCAGCAGCCAAGGGTGGCCGGGACAGGGAACAGATACGCAGTATTTT. V usage is TRBV4-3 and J usage is TRBJ2-3; the match to TRBD1 covers 9 bases. Germline CDR1 and CDR2: LGHNA and YSLEER. After removal of 1 base from V and 3 bases from J, the junction contained 8 bases not matched to a gene. The CDR3 consists of 17 residues.

The CDR3 nucleotides are TGTGCCAGCAGCTCACAGGGGGCGAGGGAAAAACTGTTTTTT. It is translated as CASSSQGAREKLFF. The gene calls are TRBV5-4 and TRBJ1-4, with 9 nucleotides matching TRBD1. Germline CDR1 and CDR2: SGHNT and YYREEE (reference sequence). J lost 8 bases, V lost 3 bases, and 5 bases had no gene match. The CDR3 spans 14 residues.

This chain joins TRBV29-1 and TRBJ1-2, with 7 bases matching TRBD1. V gave up 7 bases and J gave up 8 bases; unmatched junction bases: 7. Germline CDR1 is SQVTM and CDR2 is ANQGSEA. The CDR3 is made up of 11 amino acids. The CDR3 sequence is CSAGGGAGYTF. CDR3 in DNA: TGCAGCGCGGGAGGGGGCGCCGGCTACACCTTC.

A single count supports this clone. The chain combines TRBV14 with TRBJ2-7; D ambiguous. The germline gives CDR1 SGHDN, CDR2 FVKESK. V lost 0 bases and J lost 6, with 6 bases in between. This CDR3 comprises 12 residues. The CDR3 protein is CASSQDWAEQYF. The CDR3 DNA reads as TGTGCCAGCAGCCAAGACTGGGCCGAGCAGTACTTC. Full variable domain (rest looked up from reference TRBV14 and TRBJ2-7): EAGVTQFPSHSVIEKGQTVTLRCDPISGHDNLYWYRRVMGKEIKFLLHFVKESKQDESGMPNNRFLAERTGGTYSTLKVQPAELEDSGVYFCASSQDWAEQYFGPGTRLTVT.

The chain is built from TRBV5-4 and TRBJ2-2; 10 positions agree with TRBD1. CDR1 is SGHNT and CDR2 is YYREEE in the germline V gene (reference sequence). The CDR3 has 16 amino acids. V shed 4 bases and J 3 bases; nucleotides not matched to a gene: 6. The CDR3 DNA is TGTGCCAGCAGCCCCGGGACAGGGGCGTACACCGGGGAGCTGTTTTTT. It encodes CASSPGTGAYTGELFF.

V and J are TRBV7-9 and TRBJ2-3, with 16 bases identical to TRBD2. Trimming took 0 bases from V and 6 from J; bases not matched to a gene: 9. Per germline, CDR1 SEHNR and CDR2 FQNEAQ (reference sequence). This CDR3 is 19 amino acids long. CDR3: CASSLAFGTSGGAGDTQYF. The CDR3 nucleotides read TGTGCCAGCAGCTTAGCTTTTGGGACTAGCGGGGGGGCCGGCGATACGCAGTATTTT. Together with reference TRBV7-9 and TRBJ2-3, the CDR3 gives the full variable domain: DTGVSQNPRHKITKRGQNVTFRCDPISEHNRLYWYRQTLGQGPEFLTYFQNEAQLEKSRLLSDRFSAERPKGSFSTLEIQRTEQGDSAMYLCASSLAFGTSGGAGDTQYFGPGTRLTVL.

The chain carries TRBV7-6 and TRBJ1-5; TRBD1 is a possible D gene (6 bases). The CDR3 spans 14 residues. Germline lookup yields CDR1 SGHVS and CDR2 FNYEAQ. V dropped 0 bases and J dropped 6 bases, with 9 bases sitting between them. The CDR3 bases are TGTGCCAGCAGCTTAGCGACAGGAGGTCAGCCCCAGCATTTT. It translates to CASSLATGGQPQHF.

The genes are TRBV7-2 and TRBJ1-2; TRBD1 might be the D (5 bases). This CDR3 spans 14 amino acids. Germline V lookup: CDR1 SGHTA, CDR2 FQGNSA. V lost 4 bases and J 8 bases, leaving 17 bases between the germline ends. The CDR3 DNA is TGTGCCAGCAGCTCCCGGAGGGAAGGGGACGGCTACACCTTC. This gives the protein CASSSRREGDGYTF.

This chain connects TRBV7-3 to TRBJ2-3; 9 bases match TRBD2. Germline values: CDR1 SGHTA, CDR2 FQGTGA. The CDR3 totals 16 residues. V gave up 4 bases and J gave up 6 bases; unmatched junction bases: 11. CDR3 sequence reads: CASSSPGGGVFDTQYF. The CDR3 bases are TGTGCCAGCAGCTCCCCCGGCGGGGGGGTCTTCGATACGCAGTATTTT.

The DNA of the CDR3 is TGTGCCAGCAGCTTAGCCCTGATGAATTCCCCCCCGGGCAATGAGCAGTTCTTC. It codes for CASSLALMNSPPGNEQFF. The chain couples TRBV11-2 to TRBJ2-1, with no clear D. CDR1 and CDR2 (germline): SGHAT, FQNNGV. V lost 1 base, J lost 6 bases, and 22 bases lay in between. The CDR3 sequence is 18 residues long. Based on the CDR3 plus reference TRBV11-2 and TRBJ2-1, the full variable domain is EAGVAQSPRYKIIEKRQSVAFWCNPISGHATLYWYQQILGQGPKLLIQFQNNGVVDDSQLPKDRFSAERLKGVDSTLKIQPAKLEDSAVYLCASSLALMNSPPGNEQFFGPGTRLTVL.

The chain has TRBV15 and TRBJ1-5; no firm D call. The V and J ends lost 0 bases and 5 bases respectively, with 5 bases between them. The CDR3 is 13 residues long. In germline, CDR1 is LNHNV, CDR2 YYDKDF (reference sequence). Here the CDR3 reads CATSRDLDQPQHF. The CDR3 DNA is TGTGCCACCAGCAGAGATCTTGATCAGCCCCAGCATTTT.